These 18 T cell receptor beta chains were sequenced from one sample in a study of technical replicates of blood from a handful of donors. The protocol was immunoSEQ multiplex PCR, while the TCRdb copy is restricted to in-frame clones and leaves out a portion. The sample gives about 9,400 clones, about nine tenths of which show up once; roughly 10% is in the top ten. The sequenced material came from PBMCs. Source of these receptors: a human donor in good health.

The chain employs TRBV6-5 and TRBJ1-1; D is unclear. CDR1 MNHEY and CDR2 SVGAGI come from the germline V gene. V was clipped by 6 bases and J by 0 bases, with 14 bases between them. The CDR3 contains 15 residues. CDR3 bases: TGTGCCAGCAGCAGGATGAGTGCTTTGAACACTGAAGCTTTCTTT. This sequence encodes CASSRMSALNTEAFF.

The chain uses TRBV29-1 and TRBJ1-2; D is undetermined. The CDR3 is made up of 15 amino acids. The V and J ends lost 3 bases and 6 bases respectively, with 20 bases between them. CDR1 is SQVTM and CDR2 is ANQGSEA in the germline V gene. This CDR3 reads CSVDSVGLSLDGYTF. DNA of the CDR3: TGCAGCGTTGATTCGGTTGGACTGAGTTTGGATGGCTACACCTTC.

This chain joins TRBV19 and TRBJ1-2; D is perhaps TRBD1 (6 bases). Between the trimmed V and J ends, which lost 2 bases and 7 bases, there was a span of 17 bases. Germline CDR1 reads LNHDA; CDR2 reads SQIVND (reference sequence). The CDR3 extends over 15 amino acids. The CDR3 coding sequence is TGTGCCAGTAGTATAACAGGGCCCAGGCCGGGTGGCTACACCTTC. It translates to CASSITGPRPGGYTF.

The chain joins TRBV10-2 to TRBJ2-3, with a tentative D call TRBD1 (5 bases). The V end lost 6 bases, the J end lost 0 bases, and 16 bases lay between the germline ends. Germline lookup yields CDR1 WSHSY and CDR2 SAAADI. There are 16 residues in the CDR3. CDR3 bases: TGCGCCAGCAGGGACCATACAGGAACTAGCACAGATACGCAGTATTTT. Protein: CASRDHTGTSTDTQYF.

This clone was found once. This chain uses TRBV5-1 with TRBJ2-3; 8 bases line up with TRBD2. CDR3 length: 16 residues. Germline trimming cut 5 bases from V and 4 bases from J; bases unmatched to any gene: 12. Germline V gene lookup returns CDR1 SGHRS and CDR2 YFSETQ. Written as DNA, the CDR3 is TGCGCCAGCAGTCCGGGACTAGTGGCCTCTGCAGATACGCAGTATTTT. It specifies CASSPGLVASADTQYF.

This clone was seen more than once but under ten times. This chain joins TRBV19 and TRBJ1-1; no definite D call. The CDR3 length is 13 residues. Trimming removed 1 base at V and 8 bases at J, with 11 bases between. Germline V gene sequence: CDR1 LNHDA, CDR2 SQIVND (reference sequence). The CDR3 DNA reads TGTGCCAGTAGTATAGCTCGGGATACCGAAGCTTTCTTT. Translated, it gives CASSIARDTEAFF. The whole variable domain, filled in from reference TRBV19 and TRBJ1-1, reads DGGITQSPKYLFRKEGQNVTLSCEQNLNHDAMYWYRQDPGQGLRLIYYSQIVNDFQKGDIAEGYSVSREKKESFPLTVTSAQKNPTAFYLCASSIARDTEAFFGQGTRLTVV.

In this sample, this clone turned up once. The chain uses TRBV7-6 and TRBJ2-1; the D gene is possibly TRBD2 (7 bases). The germline V gene has CDR1 SGHVS and CDR2 FNYEAQ. V lost 1 base and J lost 7, with 14 bases in between. The CDR3 covers 15 residues. The CDR3 region has the DNA TGTGCCAGCAGCTTAGTAGGGGGTAGCGGGAATGAGCAGTTCTTC. Its protein product is CASSLVGGSGNEQFF. The full variable domain, in which reference TRBV7-6 and TRBJ2-1 provide the parts outside the CDR3, is GAGVSQSPRYKVTKRGQDVALRCDPISGHVSLYWYRQALGQGPEFLTYFNYEAQQDKSGLPNDRFSAERPEGSISTLTIQRTEQRDSAMYRCASSLVGGSGNEQFFGPGTRLTVL.

The chain recombines TRBV6-5 with TRBJ2-5; TRBD1 matches 8 bases. After removal of 8 bases from V and 9 bases from J, the junction contained 14 bases not matched to a gene. Germline loops: CDR1 MNHEY, CDR2 SVGAGI. The CDR3 extends over 14 amino acids. This CDR3 is CASRRAGQGMAQYF. CDR3 sequence (DNA): TGTGCCAGCCGACGGGCAGGACAGGGAATGGCCCAGTACTTC.

The chain joins TRBV19 to TRBJ2-6, with D perhaps TRBD1 (6 bases). Germline values: CDR1 LNHDA, CDR2 SQIVND (reference sequence). The germline V and J ends were trimmed by 6 bases and 2 bases, with 11 bases remaining between them. The CDR3 covers 15 residues. CDR3 nucleotide sequence: TGTGCCAGTAGAAACGAGGGGGCTGGGGCCAACGTCCTGACTTTC. This encodes CASRNEGAGANVLTF. The full variable domain, in which reference TRBV19 and TRBJ2-6 provide the parts outside the CDR3, is DGGITQSPKYLFRKEGQNVTLSCEQNLNHDAMYWYRQDPGQGLRLIYYSQIVNDFQKGDIAEGYSVSREKKESFPLTVTSAQKNPTAFYLCASRNEGAGANVLTFGAGSRLTVL.

This clone appeared once. A junction end diverges from the germline sequence, so it may reflect a read error. The chain carries TRBV19 and TRBJ1-1, with TRBD1 as a possible D gene (6 bases). The V gene's germline CDR1 is LNHDA and CDR2 SQIVND (reference sequence). The CDR3 has 11 amino acids. The CDR3 sequence: CASSIGTTPLF. The CDR3 bases are TGTGCCAGTAGTATCGGGACAACCCCACTCTTT.

This clone was found once. The V call is TRBV5-1, the J call TRBJ2-2, with 10 bases aligning to TRBD2. This CDR3 spans 16 amino acids. Germline V lookup: CDR1 SGHRS, CDR2 YFSETQ. Germline trimming cut 2 bases from V and 2 bases from J; bases unmatched to any gene: 3. In nucleotides, the CDR3 is TGCGCCAGCAGCTTAGCGGGAGGGTCTAACACCGGGGAGCTGTTTTTT. Translation gives CASSLAGGSNTGELFF.

CDR3 region: CASSLADRGQNGYTF. CDR3 DNA sequence: TGTGCCAGCAGCTTGGCGGACAGGGGGCAGAATGGCTACACCTTC. V and J are TRBV7-9 and TRBJ1-2; 11 nucleotides agree with TRBD1. The V segment lost 3 bases and the J segment 6 bases; nucleotides outside the gene matches: 6. The CDR3 consists of 15 residues. Germline CDR1 reads SEHNR; CDR2 reads FQNEAQ (reference sequence).

The gene calls are TRBV7-9 and TRBJ2-7, with 7 bases that match TRBD2. Germline loops: CDR1 SEHNR, CDR2 FQNEAQ (reference sequence). The V segment lost 0 bases and the J segment 5 bases; nucleotides outside the gene matches: 10. CDR3 length: 16 residues. In DNA, the CDR3 is TGTGCCAGCAGCTTAGCGTACGGGGGAGGGTACCACGAGCAGTACTTC. This gives the protein CASSLAYGGGYHEQYF.

J is TRBJ2-3 and V is TRBV5-1, with D hard to call. V gave up 4 bases and J gave up 4 bases, with 13 bases separating them. Germline values: CDR1 SGHRS, CDR2 YFSETQ. The CDR3 length is 14 residues. In nucleotides, the CDR3 is TGCGCCAGCAGCCTAATCTCCGATCCAGATACGCAGTATTTT. Translating it yields CASSLISDPDTQYF.

V and J are TRBV28 and TRBJ2-3; 11 bases align to TRBD1. J gave up 4 bases and V 2 bases, and 2 bases lay outside the gene matches. The length of the CDR3 is 15 residues. CDR1 and CDR2 from the germline V gene are MDHEN and SYDVKM. The CDR3 region has the DNA TGTGCCAGCAGTTTACGGACAGGGGGCCCAGATACGCAGTATTTT. Translation gives CASSLRTGGPDTQYF.

J is TRBJ1-4 and V is TRBV7-8, with D unclear. Deletions cut 6 bases from V and 5 bases from J, with 13 bases between. This CDR3 contains 14 residues. The germline V gene encodes CDR1 SGHVS and CDR2 FQNEAQ. The CDR3, as DNA: TGTGCCAGCAGGAGGGCCAATCGGAATGAAAAACTGTTTTTT. It codes for CASRRANRNEKLFF.

The chain joins TRBV7-2 to TRBJ1-1; D is possibly TRBD1 (5 bases). The CDR3 is 13 residues long. The V gene's germline CDR1 is SGHTA and CDR2 FQGNSA. V was clipped by 2 bases and J by 6 bases, with 10 bases between them. CDR3 in amino acids: CASSLRGLSEAFF. Here the CDR3 DNA reads TGTGCCAGCAGCTTACGGGGACTATCTGAAGCTTTCTTT.

The chain carries TRBV30 and TRBJ2-3, with D possibly being TRBD2 (5 bases). CDR1 and CDR2 (germline): GTSNPN, SVGIG (reference sequence). V gave up 2 bases and J gave up 1 base, with 13 bases separating them. The length of the CDR3 is 15 residues. CDR3 DNA: TGTGCCTGGAGTAGAGGGATGGCAGGCACAGATACGCAGTATTTT. It is translated as CAWSRGMAGTDTQYF.